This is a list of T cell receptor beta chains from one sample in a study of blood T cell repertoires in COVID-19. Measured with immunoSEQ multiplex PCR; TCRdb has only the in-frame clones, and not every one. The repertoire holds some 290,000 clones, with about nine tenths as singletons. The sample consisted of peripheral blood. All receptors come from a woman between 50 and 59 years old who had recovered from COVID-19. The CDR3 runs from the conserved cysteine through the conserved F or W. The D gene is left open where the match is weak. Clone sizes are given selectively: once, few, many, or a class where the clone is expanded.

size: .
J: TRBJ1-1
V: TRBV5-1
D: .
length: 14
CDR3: CASSSHGGDTEAFF
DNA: TGCGCCAGCAGCTCACACGGGGGGGACACTGAAGCTTTCTTT

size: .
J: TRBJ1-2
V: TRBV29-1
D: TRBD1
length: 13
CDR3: CSVPLRGRGGYTF
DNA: TGCAGCGTCCCTCTCAGGGGGCGCGGGGGCTACACCTTC

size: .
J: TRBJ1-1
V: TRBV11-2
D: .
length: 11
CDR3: CASSRITEAFF
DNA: TGTGCCAGCAGCCGTATCACTGAAGCTTTCTTT

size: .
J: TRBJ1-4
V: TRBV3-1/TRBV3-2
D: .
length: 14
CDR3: CASSPSGFSGKLFF
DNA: TGTGCCAGCAGCCCCTCCGGATTCAGCGGAAAACTGTTTTTT

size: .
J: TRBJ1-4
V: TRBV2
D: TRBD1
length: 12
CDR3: CASSGGQVFTFF
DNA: TGTGCCAGCAGTGGGGGACAGGTTTTCACGTTTTTT

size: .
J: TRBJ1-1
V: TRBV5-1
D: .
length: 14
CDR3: CASRSGDMNTEAFF
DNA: TGCGCCAGCAGGAGTGGGGACATGAACACTGAAGCTTTCTTT

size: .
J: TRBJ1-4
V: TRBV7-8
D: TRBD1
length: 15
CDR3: CASSRPGQGNEKLFF
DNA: TGTGCCAGCAGTCGTCCGGGACAGGGGAATGAAAAACTGTTTTTT

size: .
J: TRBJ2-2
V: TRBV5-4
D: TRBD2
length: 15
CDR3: CASSLPLAEAGELFF
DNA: TGTGCCAGCAGCTTGCCACTAGCGGAGGCAGGGGAGCTGTTTTTT

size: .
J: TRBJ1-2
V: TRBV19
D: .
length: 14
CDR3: CASSPGAGLGGYTF
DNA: TGTGCCAGTAGTCCAGGGGCAGGCCTGGGGGGCTACACCTTC

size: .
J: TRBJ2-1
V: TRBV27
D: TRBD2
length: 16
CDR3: CASSSPSSGSYNEQFF
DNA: TGTGCCAGCAGTTCTCCTTCTAGCGGGTCCTACAATGAGCAGTTCTTC

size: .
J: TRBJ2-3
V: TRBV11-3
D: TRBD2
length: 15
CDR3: CASSLGGRGLDTQYF
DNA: TGTGCCAGCAGCTTGGGAGGGAGGGGACTGGATACGCAGTATTTT

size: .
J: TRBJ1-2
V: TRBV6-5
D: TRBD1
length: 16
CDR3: CASSYYPGTGFYGYTF
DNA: TGTGCCAGCAGTTACTATCCCGGGACAGGGTTCTATGGCTACACCTTC

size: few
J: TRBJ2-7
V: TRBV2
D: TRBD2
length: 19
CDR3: CASSPSPGTNKGSSYEQYF
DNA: TGTGCCAGCAGCCCAAGTCCCGGGACTAATAAGGGGAGCTCCTACGAGCAGTACTTC

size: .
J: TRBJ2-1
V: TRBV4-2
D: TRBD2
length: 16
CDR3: CASSASGTSGYNEQFF
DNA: TGTGCCAGCAGTGCTTCCGGGACTAGCGGGTACAATGAGCAGTTCTTC

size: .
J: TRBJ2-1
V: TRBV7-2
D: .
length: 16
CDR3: CASSYGQPSSYNEQFF
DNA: TGTGCCAGCAGCTACGGACAGCCCAGCTCCTACAATGAGCAGTTCTTC

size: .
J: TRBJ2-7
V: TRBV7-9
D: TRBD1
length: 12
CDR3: CASSHRGIEQYF
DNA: TGTGCCAGCAGCCACAGGGGCATCGAGCAGTACTTC

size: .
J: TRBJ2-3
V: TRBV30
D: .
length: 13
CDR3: CAWRRGSTDTQYF
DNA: TGTGCCTGGAGACGGGGGAGCACAGATACGCAGTATTTT

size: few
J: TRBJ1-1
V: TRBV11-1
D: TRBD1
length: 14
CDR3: CASRGTGADTEAFF
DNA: TGTGCCAGCAGGGGTACAGGGGCCGACACTGAAGCTTTCTTT

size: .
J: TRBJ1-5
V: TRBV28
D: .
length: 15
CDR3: CASITALSLNQPQHF
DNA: TGTGCCAGCATAACAGCCCTTAGTCTAAATCAGCCCCAGCATTTT

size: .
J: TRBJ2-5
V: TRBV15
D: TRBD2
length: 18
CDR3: CATSRLGDLGLIEETQYF
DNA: TGTGCCACCAGCAGACTTGGCGACTTGGGACTAATTGAAGAGACCCAGTACTTC

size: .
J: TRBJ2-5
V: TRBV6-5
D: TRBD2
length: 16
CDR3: CASSYSIAGGEETQYF
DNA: TGTGCCAGCAGTTACTCGATAGCGGGAGGGGAAGAGACCCAGTACTTC

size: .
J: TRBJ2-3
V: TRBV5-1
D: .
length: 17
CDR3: CASSLGGLSWPTDTQYF
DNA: TGCGCCAGCAGCTTGGGCGGGCTGTCTTGGCCCACAGATACGCAGTATTTT

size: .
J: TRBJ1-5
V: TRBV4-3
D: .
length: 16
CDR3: CASSQGPEYSNQPQHF
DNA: TGCGCCAGCAGCCAAGGGCCGGAGTATAGCAATCAGCCCCAGCATTTT